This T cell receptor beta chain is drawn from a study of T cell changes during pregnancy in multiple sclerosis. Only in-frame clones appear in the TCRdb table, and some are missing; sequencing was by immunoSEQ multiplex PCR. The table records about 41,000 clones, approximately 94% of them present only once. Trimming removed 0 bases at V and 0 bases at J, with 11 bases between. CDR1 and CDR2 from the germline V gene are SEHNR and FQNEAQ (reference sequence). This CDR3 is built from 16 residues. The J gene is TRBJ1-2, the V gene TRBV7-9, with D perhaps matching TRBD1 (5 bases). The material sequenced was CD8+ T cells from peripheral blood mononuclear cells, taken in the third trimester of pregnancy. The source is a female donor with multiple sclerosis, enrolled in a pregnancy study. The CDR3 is CASSLAPTDTNYGYTF. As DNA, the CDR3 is TGTGCCAGCAGCTTAGCGCCGACAGACACTAACTATGGCTACACCTTC.